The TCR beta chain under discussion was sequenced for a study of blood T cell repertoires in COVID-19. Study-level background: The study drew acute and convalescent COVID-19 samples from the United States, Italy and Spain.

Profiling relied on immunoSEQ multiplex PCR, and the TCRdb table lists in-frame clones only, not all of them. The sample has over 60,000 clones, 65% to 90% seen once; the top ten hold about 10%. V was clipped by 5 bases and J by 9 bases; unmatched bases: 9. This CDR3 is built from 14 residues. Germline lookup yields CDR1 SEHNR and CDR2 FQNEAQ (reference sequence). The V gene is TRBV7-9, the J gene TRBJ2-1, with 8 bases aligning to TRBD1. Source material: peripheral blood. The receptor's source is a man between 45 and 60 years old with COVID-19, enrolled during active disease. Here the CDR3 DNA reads TGTGCCAGCAGCCGTGCCAGACAGGGGATTGAGCAGTTCTTC. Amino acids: CASSRARQGIEQFF.